This T cell receptor (beta chain) came from a study of PD-1 blockade in classical Hodgkin lymphoma. Findings of the study overall: Relapsed/refractory patients reportedly had the lowest baseline TCR diversity, below newly diagnosed patients, who were below healthy donors. Repertoire differences lack defined causes, possibly disease activity or prior therapy.

Germline values: CDR1 SGHRS, CDR2 YFSETQ. Unmatched junction bases numbered 14, after V lost 4 bases and J lost 5 bases. The CDR3 is 16 amino acids. Time point meaning: newly diagnosed, previously untreated cHL patient sample. CD4+ T cells were purified from thawed PBMCs by negative selection. The authors compared against newly diagnosed, untreated classical Hodgkin lymphoma PBMCs. Comments on this clone: Its antigen is as yet unknown.

TCRdb's copy holds only in-frame clones and misses some; the assay was immunoSEQ multiplex PCR. The table shows about 35,000 clones, with 85% to 90% occurring only once. This receptor was identified in a human donor with classical Hodgkin lymphoma. Specimen: CD4+ T cells from blood. V is TRBV5-1 and J is TRBJ1-2; 7 positions match TRBD1. CDR3 nucleotides: TGCGCCAGCAGCCCCACAGGGGATGAAGTAAAGTATGGCTACACCTTC. This codes for CASSPTGDEVKYGYTF.